Listed here are 10 T cell receptor beta chains from one sample, sequenced in a study of T-cell reconstitution after alpha-beta-depleted transplantation in children. TCRbeta library preparation incorporated unique molecular identifiers. TCRdb fed the PCR reads into MiXCR, producing one record per CDR3 protein. The profile shows a few hundred thousand distinct CDR3 sequences, around 25% of them singletons. The source material was PBMCs, sampled before TCRalphabeta/CD19-depleted stem cell transplant. These receptors all stem from a girl aged 2 to 9 with Fanconi anemia, due to receive a stem cell transplant.

This clonotype appeared many times. This chain links TRBV12-3 or TRBV12-4 with TRBJ1-2, with 12 nucleotides matching TRBD1. The V gene end was trimmed by 5 bases and the J gene end by 0 bases; junction bases not matched to a gene: 7. CDR3 length: 17 amino acids. CDR3 amino acids: CASSAGQGAQTNYGYTF. The CDR3 DNA reads TGTGCCAGCAGTGCGGGACAGGGGGCCCAGACTAACTATGGCTACACCTTC.

This clonotype was observed many times. The chain is built from TRBV20-1 and TRBJ2-1, with a weak D call TRBD1 (6 bases). CDR3 size: 13 residues. Trimming removed 5 bases at V and 7 bases at J, with 15 bases between. From germline, CDR1 is DFQATT and CDR2 SNEGSKA (reference sequence). The CDR3 sequence: CSAYPGTFNEQFF. The CDR3 region has the DNA TGCAGTGCTTATCCCGGGACATTTAATGAGCAGTTCTTC.

About this clonotype: A much more abundant neighbour one base away suggests this may be a read error. The V gene is TRBV12-3 or TRBV12-4, the J gene TRBJ2-3; 11 bases fit TRBD2. Trimming at V came to 5 bases and at J to 5 bases, leaving 6 bases not matched to a gene. The CDR3 totals 15 residues. The CDR3 reads CASSDGTSGQDTQYF. CDR3 DNA: TGTGCCAGCAGTGACGGGACTAGCGGCCAAGATACGCAGTATTTT.

The chain links TRBV25-1 to TRBJ1-1; D is ambiguous. Trimming took 1 base from V and 5 from J, leaving 11 bases between them. The CDR3 sequence is 14 residues long. The germline V gene encodes CDR1 MGHDK and CDR2 SYGVNS. CDR3 bases: TGTGCCAGCAGTGAATCAGAGGGTGGAACTGAAGCTTTCTTT. Translated, it gives CASSESEGGTEAFF.

The rearrangement joins TRBV20-1 to TRBJ2-7; TRBD2 might be the D (6 bases). V was cut by 0 bases and J by 0 bases, with 9 bases left in between. The CDR3 spans 14 residues. Germline assignment: CDR1 DFQATT and CDR2 SNEGSKA (reference sequence). The CDR3 protein is CSARDRESSYEQYF. As DNA, the CDR3 is TGCAGTGCTAGAGATCGGGAGAGCTCCTACGAGCAGTACTTC.

This clonotype was detected only a few times. The chain joins TRBV9 to TRBJ1-2; D call uncertain. Germline lookup yields CDR1 SGDLS and CDR2 YYNGEE. The V end lost 0 bases, the J end lost 0 bases, and 9 bases lay between the germline ends. The CDR3 extends over 15 amino acids. In DNA form, the CDR3 reads TGTGCCAGCAGCGTAGGTGACGGCCCTAACTATGGCTACACCTTC. Translation: CASSVGDGPNYGYTF.

This clonotype was counted at least ten times. The chain joins TRBV12-3 or TRBV12-4 to TRBJ2-3; 8 bases are shared with TRBD1. This CDR3 is 13 amino acids long. V gave up 6 bases and J gave up 4 bases; unmatched junction bases: 3. The CDR3 loop reads CASSPGGADTQYF. CDR3 in DNA: TGTGCCAGCAGCCCAGGGGGCGCAGATACGCAGTATTTT.

This clonotype was seen many times. V gene TRBV10-3 combines with J gene TRBJ2-1; D call uncertain. Trimming stripped 4 bases from V and 7 bases from J, with 8 bases between. Germline loops: CDR1 ENHRY, CDR2 SYGVKD. CDR3 size: 12 residues. In DNA, the CDR3 is TGTGCCATCAGTGCCGTAGAGAATGAGCAGTTCTTC. This codes for CAISAVENEQFF.

This chain links TRBV24-1 with TRBJ2-5, with D unresolved. The CDR3 contains 15 residues. The germline V and J ends were trimmed by 5 bases and 3 bases, with 15 bases remaining between them. CDR1 and CDR2 (germline): KGHDR, SFDVKD. The CDR3 is CATSATTGGEETQYF. For the CDR3, the DNA is TGTGCCACCAGTGCTACGACCGGTGGGGAAGAGACCCAGTACTTC.

This sequence joins TRBV28 and TRBJ1-5; D is possibly TRBD1 (5 bases). The V end lost 1 base, the J end lost 4 bases, and 11 bases lay between the germline ends. Germline CDR1 and CDR2: MDHEN and SYDVKM. The CDR3 covers 15 residues. The CDR3 sequence is CASSLLGAVNQPQHF. DNA for the CDR3: TGTGCCAGCAGTTTATTAGGGGCGGTGAATCAGCCCCAGCATTTT.